Listed here are 18 T cell receptor beta chains from one sample, sequenced in a study of tumor-infiltrating lymphocytes in localized non-small cell lung cancer. Assay: immunoSEQ multiplex PCR; the TCRdb copy retains only in-frame clones and omits some. This table holds under 20,000 clones, approximately 68% found once. The sample consisted of lung tumor tissue. The receptors derive from a human donor with non-small cell lung cancer.

This clone was seen only a few times. The chain joins TRBV29-1 to TRBJ2-6; maybe TRBD2 (6 bases). CDR1 SQVTM and CDR2 ANQGSEA come from the germline V gene. The CDR3 has 13 residues. V was shortened by 6 bases and J by 4 bases, with 10 bases between the two germline ends. The CDR3 sequence is CSVQEGGANVLTF. The DNA for the CDR3 is TGCAGCGTCCAGGAGGGAGGGGCCAACGTCCTGACTTTC. The full variable domain, its missing parts supplied by reference TRBV29-1 and TRBJ2-6, is SAVISQKPSRDICQRGTSLTIQCQVDSQVTMMFWYRQQPGQSLTLIATANQGSEATYESGFVIDKFPISRPNLTFSTLTVSNMSPEDSSIYLCSVQEGGANVLTFGAGSRLTVL.

This clone has just a few counts. The chain combines TRBV2 with TRBJ1-4; D call uncertain. V was trimmed by 7 bases and J by 4 bases, leaving 16 bases between them. There are 15 residues in the CDR3. Germline lookup yields CDR1 SNHLY and CDR2 FYNNEI. CDR3 nucleotide sequence: TGTGCCAGCATCCGGGCCGTGGAATTTAATGAAAAACTGTTTTTT. Its protein is CASIRAVEFNEKLFF.

V and J are TRBV30 and TRBJ2-5; TRBD2 might be the D (5 bases). Germline assignment: CDR1 GTSNPN and CDR2 SVGIG (reference sequence). V dropped 2 bases and J dropped 2 bases, with 9 bases sitting between them. The CDR3 is 13 residues long. The CDR3 nucleotides are TGTGCCTGGAGTAGAGGGTTGCAAGAGACCCAGTACTTC. Translating gives CAWSRGLQETQYF. Variable domain in full (rest from reference TRBV30 and TRBJ2-5): SQTIHQWPATLVQPVGSPLSLECTVEGTSNPNLYWYRQAAGRGLQLLFYSVGIGQISSEVPQNLSASRPQDRQFILSSKKLLLSDSGFYLCAWSRGLQETQYFGPGTRLLVL.

Here the CDR3 DNA reads TGTGCCAGCAGCCCAAGGACTATCTACAATGAGCAGTTCTTC. This encodes CASSPRTIYNEQFF. The rearrangement links TRBV7-2 to TRBJ2-1; a weak D match, TRBD2 (6 bases). The CDR3 extends over 14 amino acids. V was trimmed by 5 bases and J by 3 bases, leaving 11 bases between them. Germline CDR1 and CDR2: SGHTA and FQGNSA. The full variable domain, rest sourced from reference TRBV7-2 and TRBJ2-1, is GAGVSQSPSNKVTEKGKDVELRCDPISGHTALYWYRQSLGQGLEFLIYFQGNSAPDKSGLPSDRFSAERTGGSVSTLTIQRTQQEDSAVYLCASSPRTIYNEQFFGPGTRLTVL.

A few counts support this clone. V gene TRBV19 combines with J gene TRBJ2-4; D gene uncertain. Trimming shortened V by 5 bases and J by 9 bases, and 14 bases separated the two germline ends. CDR1 is LNHDA and CDR2 is SQIVND in the germline V gene (reference sequence). This CDR3 contains 13 residues. CDR3 bases: TGTGCCAGTAGTGCCGGTCTTTTCCCCATTCAGTACTTC. Protein product: CASSAGLFPIQYF. Drawing the rest from reference TRBV19 and TRBJ2-4, the complete variable domain is DGGITQSPKYLFRKEGQNVTLSCEQNLNHDAMYWYRQDPGQGLRLIYYSQIVNDFQKGDIAEGYSVSREKKESFPLTVTSAQKNPTAFYLCASSAGLFPIQYFGAGTRLSVL.

V usage is TRBV27 and J usage is TRBJ2-4, with TRBD2 matching 9 bases. The germline CDR1 and CDR2 sequences are MNHEY and SMNVEV (reference sequence). This CDR3 has 16 residues. After removal of 3 bases from V and 4 bases from J, the junction contained 7 bases not matched to a gene. CDR3 sequence reads: CASSFSASGAKNIQYF. DNA of the CDR3: TGTGCCAGCAGTTTCTCGGCTAGCGGGGCTAAAAACATTCAGTACTTC.

The V and J genes are TRBV10-2 and TRBJ1-4, with D hard to call. V was cut by 5 bases and J by 0 bases, with 7 bases left in between. The CDR3 is 14 residues long. CDR1 and CDR2 from the germline V gene are WSHSY and SAAADI. Here the CDR3 DNA reads TGCGCCAGCAGTAAAGTAGCAACTAATGAAAAACTGTTTTTT. It codes for CASSKVATNEKLFF.

The chain uses TRBV9 and TRBJ2-3; D unclear. Trimming pared 2 bases from V and 6 bases from J, leaving 16 bases between. The germline V gene encodes CDR1 SGDLS and CDR2 YYNGEE. CDR3 size: 15 residues. The CDR3 sequence is CASSVDTRIWDTQYF. CDR3 bases: TGTGCCAGCAGCGTTGACACTCGAATCTGGGATACGCAGTATTTT.

The V gene is TRBV19, the J gene TRBJ2-7, with 9 bases lining up with TRBD2. V was pared by 4 bases and J by 3 bases, with 19 bases of the junction left unmatched. The germline CDR1 and CDR2 sequences are LNHDA and SQIVND (reference sequence). The CDR3 length is 19 residues. The CDR3 region has the DNA TGTGCCAGTAGTACTTTCTACCCACCCTCAGCGGGAGGTGACTACGAGCAGTACTTC. This sequence encodes CASSTFYPPSAGGDYEQYF.

The V and J genes are TRBV19 and TRBJ2-3, with D possibly matching TRBD2 (6 bases). V was shortened by 5 bases and J by 0 bases, with 12 bases between the two germline ends. The CDR3 loop spans 15 amino acids. Germline V gives CDR1 LNHDA, CDR2 SQIVND (reference sequence). The CDR3 DNA follows: TGTGCCAGTAGTGACGGGAGTACCAGCACAGATACGCAGTATTTT. Amino acids: CASSDGSTSTDTQYF.

This clone was picked up a small number of times. The chain carries TRBV7-2 and TRBJ2-3; no clear D gene. V was pared by 5 bases and J by 5 bases, with 11 bases between. The CDR3 consists of 13 residues. CDR1 is SGHTA and CDR2 is FQGNSA in the germline V gene. The CDR3 sequence is CASSPETLDTQYF. CDR3 coding DNA: TGTGCCAGCAGCCCAGAGACCCTAGATACGCAGTATTTT.

The chain is built from TRBV28 and TRBJ2-2; D ambiguous. The V end lost 8 bases, the J end lost 9 bases, and 10 bases lay between the germline ends. The germline V gene has CDR1 MDHEN and CDR2 SYDVKM. The CDR3 length is 11 residues. The CDR3, as DNA: TGTGCCAGCGGTGCCGGGCGGGAGCTGTTTTTT. It specifies CASGAGRELFF. The whole variable domain, filled in from reference TRBV28 and TRBJ2-2, reads DVKVTQSSRYLVKRTGEKVFLECVQDMDHENMFWYRQDPGLGLRLIYFSYDVKMKEKGDIPEGYSVSREKKERFSLILESASTNQTSMYLCASGAGRELFFGEGSRLTVL.

The CDR3 is CASSLGIMNTEAFF. In DNA, the CDR3 is TGTGCCAGCAGCTTAGGAATCATGAACACTGAAGCTTTCTTT. The rearrangement links TRBV7-9 to TRBJ1-1; D gene unclear. CDR3 length equals 14 residues. The germline gives CDR1 SEHNR, CDR2 FQNEAQ (reference sequence). Trimming removed 1 base at V and 0 bases at J, with 6 bases between.

The rearrangement uses TRBV2 and TRBJ1-1; the D is unclear. Germline CDR1 and CDR2: SNHLY and FYNNEI. Trimming removed 2 bases at V and 1 base at J, with 11 bases between. This CDR3 spans 15 amino acids. CDR3 sequence (DNA): TGTGCCAGCAGTGAAAGGCCAGCCACGAACACTGAAGCTTTCTTT. It encodes CASSERPATNTEAFF.

In DNA form, the CDR3 reads TGTGCCAGCAGCTCGACGCGGGACTCCCGGGAGCAGTACTTC. Translation gives CASSSTRDSREQYF. The chain uses TRBV5-4 and TRBJ2-7; possible D gene TRBD2, 6 bases. Germline lookup yields CDR1 SGHNT and CDR2 YYREEE (reference sequence). This CDR3 region has 14 residues. V lost 3 bases and J lost 7, with 17 bases in between. The complete variable domain, with remaining parts taken from reference TRBV5-4 and TRBJ2-7, reads ETGVTQSPTHLIKTRGQQVTLRCSSQSGHNTVSWYQQALGQGPQFIFQYYREEENGRGNFPPRFSGLQFPNYSSELNVNALELDDSALYLCASSSTRDSREQYFGPGTRLTVT.

The chain links TRBV5-4 to TRBJ2-5; 8 nucleotides align to TRBD2. The CDR3 is 15 amino acids. CDR1 is SGHNT, CDR2 YYREEE, per germline (reference sequence). V lost 0 bases to trimming and J lost 5 bases; unmatched junction nucleotides: 6. The CDR3 nucleotides read TGTGCCAGCAGCTTGGCGGGAGGGCCGGGGGAGACCCAGTACTTC. This encodes CASSLAGGPGETQYF.

The J gene is TRBJ1-2, the V gene TRBV12-5; 9 nucleotides align to TRBD1. CDR1 and CDR2 from the germline V gene are LGHNT and FRNRAP. After removal of 2 bases from V and 4 bases from J, the junction contained 5 bases not matched to a gene. The CDR3 contains 15 residues. CDR3 DNA: TGTGCTAGTGGTTTGTTAACAGGGGGCGCCTATGGCTACACCTTC. Its translation is CASGLLTGGAYGYTF.

The chain's CDR3 is CASRSQNDEQFF. The CDR3 DNA is TGTGCCAGCAGAAGTCAGAACGATGAGCAGTTCTTC. The chain has TRBV7-9 and TRBJ2-1; D is undetermined. CDR3 length: 12 residues. Germline assignment: CDR1 SEHNR and CDR2 FQNEAQ (reference sequence). Trimming pared 6 bases from V and 8 bases from J, leaving 11 bases between. Looking up the rest from reference TRBV7-9 and TRBJ2-1 gives the full variable domain: DTGVSQNPRHKITKRGQNVTFRCDPISEHNRLYWYRQTLGQGPEFLTYFQNEAQLEKSRLLSDRFSAERPKGSFSTLEIQRTEQGDSAMYLCASRSQNDEQFFGPGTRLTVL.